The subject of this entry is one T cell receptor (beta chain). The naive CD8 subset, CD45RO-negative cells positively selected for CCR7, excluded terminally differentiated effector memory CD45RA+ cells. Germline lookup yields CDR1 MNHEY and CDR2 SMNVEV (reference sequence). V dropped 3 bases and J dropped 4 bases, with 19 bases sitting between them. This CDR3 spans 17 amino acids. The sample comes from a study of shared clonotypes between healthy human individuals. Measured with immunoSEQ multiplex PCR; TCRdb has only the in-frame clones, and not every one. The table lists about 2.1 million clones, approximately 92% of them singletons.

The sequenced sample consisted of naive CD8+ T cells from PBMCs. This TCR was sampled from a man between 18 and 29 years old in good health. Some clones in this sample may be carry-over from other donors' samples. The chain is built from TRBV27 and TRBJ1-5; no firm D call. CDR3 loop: CASSFGGVQARNQPQHF. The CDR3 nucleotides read TGTGCCAGCAGTTTCGGTGGGGTCCAGGCCCGAAATCAGCCCCAGCATTTT.